This TCR beta chain was observed in a study of T-cell reconstitution after alpha-beta-depleted transplantation in children. Looked up from germline, CDR1 is SGHVS and CDR2 is FNYEAQ. There are 16 residues in the CDR3. Trimming removed 3 bases from V and 7 bases from J, with 21 bases in between. This clonotype has more than one count but fewer than ten. Molecular barcoding with unique molecular identifiers was used for the TCRbeta library. Each CDR3 protein gets one entry after TCRdb re-called the PCR reads with MiXCR. This sample has about 270,000 distinct CDR3 sequences, with approximately 9.8% found just once.

This chain connects TRBV7-6 to TRBJ2-5; D is possibly TRBD1 or TRBD2 (5 bases each). This TCR came from a human donor who donated a stem cell graft to a child with SCID. The source was PBMCs from the stem cell graft donor, collected from the stem cell graft. The CDR3 bases are TGTGCCAGCAGCTTTCCCGGGACGGCGATGGGTTGGACCCAGTACTTC. Its translation is CASSFPGTAMGWTQYF.